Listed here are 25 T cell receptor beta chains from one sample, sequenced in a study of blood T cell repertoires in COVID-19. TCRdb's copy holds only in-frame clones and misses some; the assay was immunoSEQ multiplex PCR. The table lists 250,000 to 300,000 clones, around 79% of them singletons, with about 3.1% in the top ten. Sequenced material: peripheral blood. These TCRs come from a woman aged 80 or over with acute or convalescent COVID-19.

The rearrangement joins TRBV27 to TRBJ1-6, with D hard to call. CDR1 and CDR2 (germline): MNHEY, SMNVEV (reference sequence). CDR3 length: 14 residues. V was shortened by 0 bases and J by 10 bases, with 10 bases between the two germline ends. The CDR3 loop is CASSLSVLYSPLHF. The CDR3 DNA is TGTGCCAGCAGTTTATCGGTACTGTACTCACCCCTCCACTTT.

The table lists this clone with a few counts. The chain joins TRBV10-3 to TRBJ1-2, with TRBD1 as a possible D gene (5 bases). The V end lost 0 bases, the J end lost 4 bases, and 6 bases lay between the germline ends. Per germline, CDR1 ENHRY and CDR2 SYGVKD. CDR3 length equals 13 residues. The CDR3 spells CAISESRGYGYTF. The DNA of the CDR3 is TGTGCCATCAGTGAGTCTAGGGGCTATGGCTACACCTTC.

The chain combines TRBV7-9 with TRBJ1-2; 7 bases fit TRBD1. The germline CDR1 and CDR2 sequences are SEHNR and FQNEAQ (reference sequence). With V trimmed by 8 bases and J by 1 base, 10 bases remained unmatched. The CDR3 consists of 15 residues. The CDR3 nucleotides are TGTGCCAGCGGCCCGGACAGGCGATATAACTATGGCTACACCTTC. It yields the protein CASGPDRRYNYGYTF.

The CDR3: CASSRGRSGQYF. For the CDR3, the DNA is TGTGCCAGCAGTAGGGGCAGGTCTGGGCAGTACTTC. The V gene is TRBV6-5, the J gene TRBJ2-7; a possible D gene is TRBD1 (5 bases). V dropped 5 bases and J dropped 9 bases, with 14 bases sitting between them. CDR1 is MNHEY and CDR2 is SVGAGI in the germline V gene. This CDR3 contains 12 residues.

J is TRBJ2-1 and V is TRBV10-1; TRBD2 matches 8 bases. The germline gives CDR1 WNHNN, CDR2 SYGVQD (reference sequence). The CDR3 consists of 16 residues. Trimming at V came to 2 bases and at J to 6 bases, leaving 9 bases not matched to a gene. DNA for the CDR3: TGCGCCAGCAGTGAGGCCGGGACTAGAGTATTCAATGAGCAGTTCTTC. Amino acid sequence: CASSEAGTRVFNEQFF.

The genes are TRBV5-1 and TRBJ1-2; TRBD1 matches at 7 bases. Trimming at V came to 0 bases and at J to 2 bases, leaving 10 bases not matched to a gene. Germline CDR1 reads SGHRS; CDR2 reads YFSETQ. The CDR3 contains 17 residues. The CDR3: CASSLGGLGDRNYGYTF. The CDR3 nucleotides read TGCGCCAGCAGCTTGGGAGGTCTGGGGGACAGAAACTATGGCTACACCTTC.

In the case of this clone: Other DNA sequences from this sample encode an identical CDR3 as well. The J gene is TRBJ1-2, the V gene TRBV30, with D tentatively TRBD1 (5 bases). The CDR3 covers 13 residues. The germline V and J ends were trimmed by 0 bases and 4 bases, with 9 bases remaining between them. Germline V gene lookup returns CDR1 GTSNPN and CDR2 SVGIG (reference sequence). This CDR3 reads CAWSVTGGYGYTF. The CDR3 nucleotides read TGTGCCTGGAGTGTCACGGGGGGCTATGGCTACACCTTC.

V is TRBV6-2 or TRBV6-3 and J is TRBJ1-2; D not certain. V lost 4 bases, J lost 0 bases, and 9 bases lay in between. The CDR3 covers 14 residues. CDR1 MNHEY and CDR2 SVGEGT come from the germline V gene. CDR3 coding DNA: TGTGCCAGCAGTTCCGGCGGAGCTAACTATGGCTACACCTTC. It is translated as CASSSGGANYGYTF.

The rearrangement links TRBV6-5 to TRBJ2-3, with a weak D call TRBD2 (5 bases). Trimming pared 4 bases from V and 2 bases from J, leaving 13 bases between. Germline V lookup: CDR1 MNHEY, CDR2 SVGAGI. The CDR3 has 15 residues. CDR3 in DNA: TGTGCCAGCAGTTTCGGGGTCCGGAACACAGATACGCAGTATTTT. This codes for CASSFGVRNTDTQYF.

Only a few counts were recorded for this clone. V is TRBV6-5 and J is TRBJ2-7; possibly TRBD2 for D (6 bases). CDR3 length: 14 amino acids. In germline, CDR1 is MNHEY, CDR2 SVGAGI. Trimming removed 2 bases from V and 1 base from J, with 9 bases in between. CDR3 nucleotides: TGTGCCAGCAGTTACCAGCGGGCATCCTACGAGCAGTACTTC. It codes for CASSYQRASYEQYF.

In DNA form, the CDR3 reads TGTGCCAGCAGTTACTCCGCGACAGTGCCCTCCTACGAGCAGTACTTC. As protein: CASSYSATVPSYEQYF. The chain carries TRBV6-5 and TRBJ2-7, with TRBD1 as a possible D gene (5 bases). This CDR3 has 16 residues. CDR1 MNHEY and CDR2 SVGAGI come from the germline V gene. V was trimmed by 0 bases and J by 0 bases, leaving 12 bases between them.

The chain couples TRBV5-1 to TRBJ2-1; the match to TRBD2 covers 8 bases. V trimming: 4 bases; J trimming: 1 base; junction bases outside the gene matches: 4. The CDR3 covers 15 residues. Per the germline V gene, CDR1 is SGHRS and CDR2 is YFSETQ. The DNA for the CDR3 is TGCGCCAGCAGCGGTACTAGCGGATCCTACAATGAGCAGTTCTTC. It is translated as CASSGTSGSYNEQFF.

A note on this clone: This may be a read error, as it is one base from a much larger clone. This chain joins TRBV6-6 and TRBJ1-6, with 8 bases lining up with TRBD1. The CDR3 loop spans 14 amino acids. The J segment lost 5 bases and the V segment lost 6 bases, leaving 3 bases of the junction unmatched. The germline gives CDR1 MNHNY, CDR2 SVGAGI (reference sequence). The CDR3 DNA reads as TGTGCCAGCAGCCCGGGACAGGATAATTCACCCCTCCACTTT. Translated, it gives CASSPGQDNSPLHF.

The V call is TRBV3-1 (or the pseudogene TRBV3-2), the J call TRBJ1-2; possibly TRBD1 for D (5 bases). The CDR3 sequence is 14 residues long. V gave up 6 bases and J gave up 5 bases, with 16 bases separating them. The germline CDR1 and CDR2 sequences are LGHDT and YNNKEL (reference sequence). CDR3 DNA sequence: TGTGCCAGCAGATCCGGGGGAGGCGGATATGGCTACACCTTC. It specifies CASRSGGGGYGYTF.

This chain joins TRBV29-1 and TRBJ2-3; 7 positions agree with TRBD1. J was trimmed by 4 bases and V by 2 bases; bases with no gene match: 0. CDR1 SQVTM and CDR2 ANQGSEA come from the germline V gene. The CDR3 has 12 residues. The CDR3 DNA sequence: TGCAGCGTTGAACAGGGGGCAGATACGCAGTATTTT. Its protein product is CSVEQGADTQYF.

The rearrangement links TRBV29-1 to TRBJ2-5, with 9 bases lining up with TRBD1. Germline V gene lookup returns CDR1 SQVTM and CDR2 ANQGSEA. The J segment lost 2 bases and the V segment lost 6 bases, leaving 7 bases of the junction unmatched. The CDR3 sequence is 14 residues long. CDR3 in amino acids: CSVGRQGGQETQYF. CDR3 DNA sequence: TGCAGCGTAGGAAGACAGGGGGGACAAGAGACCCAGTACTTC.

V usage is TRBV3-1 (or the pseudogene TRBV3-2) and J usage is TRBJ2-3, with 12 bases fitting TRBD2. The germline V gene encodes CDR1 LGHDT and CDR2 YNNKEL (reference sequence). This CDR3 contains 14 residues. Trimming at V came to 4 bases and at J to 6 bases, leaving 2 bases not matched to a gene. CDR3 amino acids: CASSLTSGGDTQYF. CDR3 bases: TGTGCCAGCAGCCTAACTAGCGGGGGGGATACGCAGTATTTT.

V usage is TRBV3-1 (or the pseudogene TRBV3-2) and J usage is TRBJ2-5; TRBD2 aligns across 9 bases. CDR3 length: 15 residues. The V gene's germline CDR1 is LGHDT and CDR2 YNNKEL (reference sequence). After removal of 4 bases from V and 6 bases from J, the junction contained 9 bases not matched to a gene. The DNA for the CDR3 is TGTGCCAGCAGCCCGTTAGCGGGAGTAGGAAAGACCCAGTACTTC. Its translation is CASSPLAGVGKTQYF.

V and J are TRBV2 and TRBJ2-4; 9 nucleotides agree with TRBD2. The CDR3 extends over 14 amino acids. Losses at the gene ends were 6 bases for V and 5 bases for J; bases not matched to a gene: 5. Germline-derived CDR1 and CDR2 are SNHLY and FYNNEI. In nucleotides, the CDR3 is TGTGCCAGCAGGCGGGGGGGCGGCGAAAACATTCAGTACTTC. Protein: CASRRGGGENIQYF.

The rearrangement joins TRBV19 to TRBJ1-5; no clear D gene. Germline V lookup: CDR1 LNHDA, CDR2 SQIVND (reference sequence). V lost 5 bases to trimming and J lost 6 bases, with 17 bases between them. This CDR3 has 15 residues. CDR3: CASSPYTWEGQPQHF. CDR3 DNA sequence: TGTGCCAGTAGTCCCTACACCTGGGAGGGTCAGCCCCAGCATTTT. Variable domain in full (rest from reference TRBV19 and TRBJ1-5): DGGITQSPKYLFRKEGQNVTLSCEQNLNHDAMYWYRQDPGQGLRLIYYSQIVNDFQKGDIAEGYSVSREKKESFPLTVTSAQKNPTAFYLCASSPYTWEGQPQHFGDGTRLSIL.

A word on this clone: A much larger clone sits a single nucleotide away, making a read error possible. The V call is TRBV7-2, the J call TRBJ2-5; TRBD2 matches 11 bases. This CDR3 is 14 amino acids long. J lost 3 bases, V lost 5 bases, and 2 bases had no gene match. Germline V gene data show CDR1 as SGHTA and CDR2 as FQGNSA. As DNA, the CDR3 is TGTGCCAGCAGCCCGGGACTAGCGGAAGAGACCCAGTACTTC. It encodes CASSPGLAEETQYF.

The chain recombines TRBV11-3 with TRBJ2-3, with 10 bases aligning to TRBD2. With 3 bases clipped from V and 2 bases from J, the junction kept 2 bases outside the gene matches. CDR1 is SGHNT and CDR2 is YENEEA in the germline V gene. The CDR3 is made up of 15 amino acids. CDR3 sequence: CASSFGLADTDTQYF. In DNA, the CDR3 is TGTGCCAGCAGCTTCGGACTAGCGGACACAGATACGCAGTATTTT.

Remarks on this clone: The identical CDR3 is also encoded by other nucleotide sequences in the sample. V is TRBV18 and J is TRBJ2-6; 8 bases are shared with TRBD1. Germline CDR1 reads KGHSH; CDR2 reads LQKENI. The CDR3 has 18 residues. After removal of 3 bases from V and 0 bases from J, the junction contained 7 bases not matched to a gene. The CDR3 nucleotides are TGTGCCAGCTCACCGGTAGGACAGGGTGGCTCTGGGGCCAACGTCCTGACTTTC. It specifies CASSPVGQGGSGANVLTF.

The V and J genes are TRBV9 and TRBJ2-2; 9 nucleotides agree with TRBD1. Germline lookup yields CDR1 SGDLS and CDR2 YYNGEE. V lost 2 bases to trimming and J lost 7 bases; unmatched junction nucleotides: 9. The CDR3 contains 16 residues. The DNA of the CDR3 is TGTGCCAGCAGCGTCCGAAGCCCGGGACAGGGCGGGGAGCTGTTTTTT. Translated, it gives CASSVRSPGQGGELFF.

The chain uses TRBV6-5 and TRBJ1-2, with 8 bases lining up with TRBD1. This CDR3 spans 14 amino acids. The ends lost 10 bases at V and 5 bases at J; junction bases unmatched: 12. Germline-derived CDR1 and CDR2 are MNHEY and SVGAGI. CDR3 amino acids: CATENTGGIYGYTF. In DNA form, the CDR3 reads TGTGCCACAGAAAACACAGGGGGGATATATGGCTACACCTTC.